The text below deals with one TCR beta chain. Method: immunoSEQ multiplex PCR; TCRdb's copy keeps in-frame clones and lacks some. This table has about 300,000 clones, more than 75% appearing once. These data originate in a study of blood T cell repertoires in COVID-19. The germline gives CDR1 LNHNV, CDR2 YYDKDF (reference sequence). The CDR3 consists of 14 residues. Trimming removed 4 bases at V and 4 bases at J, with 11 bases between. Sequenced sample: peripheral blood. This sequence originates from a man aged 70-80 years with acute or convalescent COVID-19. The chain joins TRBV15 to TRBJ1-5; D perhaps matches TRBD1 (6 bases). The CDR3 protein is CATSNREGNQPQHF. Written as DNA, the CDR3 is TGTGCCACCAGCAACAGGGAAGGAAATCAGCCCCAGCATTTT.